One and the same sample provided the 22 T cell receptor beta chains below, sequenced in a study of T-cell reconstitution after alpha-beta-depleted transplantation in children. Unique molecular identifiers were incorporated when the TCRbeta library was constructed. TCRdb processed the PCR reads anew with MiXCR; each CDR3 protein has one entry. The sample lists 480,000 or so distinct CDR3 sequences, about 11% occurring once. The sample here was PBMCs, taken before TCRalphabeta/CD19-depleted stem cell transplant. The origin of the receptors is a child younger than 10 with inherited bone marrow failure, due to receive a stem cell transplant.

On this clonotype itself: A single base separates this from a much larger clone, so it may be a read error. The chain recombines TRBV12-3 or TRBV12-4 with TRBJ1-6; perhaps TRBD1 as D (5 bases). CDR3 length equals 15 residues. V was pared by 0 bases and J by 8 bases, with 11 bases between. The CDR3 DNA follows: TGTGCCAGCAGTTTAGCCGGGACGGCGTATTCACCCCTCCACTTT. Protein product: CASSLAGTAYSPLHF.

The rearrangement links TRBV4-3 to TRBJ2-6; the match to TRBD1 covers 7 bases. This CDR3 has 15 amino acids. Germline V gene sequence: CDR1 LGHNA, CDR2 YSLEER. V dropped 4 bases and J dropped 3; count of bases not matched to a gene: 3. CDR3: CASSPRTGGANVLTF. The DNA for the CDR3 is TGCGCCAGCAGCCCAAGGACAGGTGGGGCCAACGTCCTGACTTTC.

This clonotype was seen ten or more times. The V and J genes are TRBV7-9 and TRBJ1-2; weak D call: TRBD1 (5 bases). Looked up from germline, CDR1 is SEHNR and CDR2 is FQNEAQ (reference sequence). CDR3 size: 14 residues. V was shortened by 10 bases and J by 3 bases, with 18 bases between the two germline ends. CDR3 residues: CATGGLGSYYGYTF. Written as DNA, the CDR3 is TGTGCCACCGGGGGGTTAGGGTCTTACTATGGCTACACCTTC.

The CDR3 reads CASSTGLVLRGQETQYF. In DNA, the CDR3 is TGTGCCTCCTCGACCGGTTTGGTCCTAAGGGGACAAGAGACCCAGTACTTC. The rearrangement joins TRBV3-1 to TRBJ2-5; D perhaps matches TRBD1 (5 bases). The V gene's germline CDR1 is LGHDT and CDR2 YNNKEL (reference sequence). Trimming pared 11 bases from V and 2 bases from J, leaving 27 bases between. The CDR3 covers 17 residues.

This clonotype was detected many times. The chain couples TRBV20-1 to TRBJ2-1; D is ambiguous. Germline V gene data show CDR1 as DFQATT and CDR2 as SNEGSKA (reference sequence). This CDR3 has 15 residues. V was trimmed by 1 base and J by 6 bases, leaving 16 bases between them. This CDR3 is CSARALLGLPNEQFF. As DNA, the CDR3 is TGCAGTGCTAGAGCCCTACTTGGGCTTCCCAATGAGCAGTTCTTC.

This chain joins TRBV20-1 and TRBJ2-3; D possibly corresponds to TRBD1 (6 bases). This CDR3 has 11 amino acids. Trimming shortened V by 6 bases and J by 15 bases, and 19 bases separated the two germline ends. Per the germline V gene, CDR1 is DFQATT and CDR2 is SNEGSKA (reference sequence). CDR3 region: CSAPRTARLYF. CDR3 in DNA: TGCAGTGCCCCTCGGACAGCCCGCCTTTATTTT.

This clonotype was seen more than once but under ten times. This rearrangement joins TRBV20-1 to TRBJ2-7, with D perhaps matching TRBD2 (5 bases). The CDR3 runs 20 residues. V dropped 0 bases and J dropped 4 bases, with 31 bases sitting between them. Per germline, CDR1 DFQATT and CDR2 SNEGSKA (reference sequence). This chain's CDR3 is CSARDSSPSASDFRRYEQYF. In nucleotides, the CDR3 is TGCAGTGCTAGAGATTCCTCACCTTCAGCCAGCGATTTTAGGAGGTACGAGCAGTACTTC.

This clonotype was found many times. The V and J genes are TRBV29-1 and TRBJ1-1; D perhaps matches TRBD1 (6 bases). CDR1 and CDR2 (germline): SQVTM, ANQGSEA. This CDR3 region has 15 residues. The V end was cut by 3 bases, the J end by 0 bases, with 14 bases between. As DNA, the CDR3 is TGCAGCGTTGAGGGGGCCCCAGGTATGAACACTGAAGCTTTCTTT. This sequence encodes CSVEGAPGMNTEAFF.

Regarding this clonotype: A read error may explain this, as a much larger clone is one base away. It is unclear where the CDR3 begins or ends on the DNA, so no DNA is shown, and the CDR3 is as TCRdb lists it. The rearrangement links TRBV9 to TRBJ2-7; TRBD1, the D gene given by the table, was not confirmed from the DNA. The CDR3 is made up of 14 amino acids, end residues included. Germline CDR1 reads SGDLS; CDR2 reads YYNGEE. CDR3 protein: CASSVGRGADEQCF.

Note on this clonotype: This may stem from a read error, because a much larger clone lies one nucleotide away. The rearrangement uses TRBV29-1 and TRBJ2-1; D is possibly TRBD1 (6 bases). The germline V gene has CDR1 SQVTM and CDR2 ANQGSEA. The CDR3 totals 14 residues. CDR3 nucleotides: TGCAGCGTTTCGACAGGTATTATCCACAATGAGCTGTTCTTC. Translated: CSVSTGIIHNELFF.

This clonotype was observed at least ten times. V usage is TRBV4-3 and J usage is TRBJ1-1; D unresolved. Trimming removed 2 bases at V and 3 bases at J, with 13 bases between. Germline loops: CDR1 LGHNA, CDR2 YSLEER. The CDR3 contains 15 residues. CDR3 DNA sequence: TGCGCCAGCAGCCAAAGAGCGGGAAAAGACACTGAAGCTTTCTTT. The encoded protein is CASSQRAGKDTEAFF.

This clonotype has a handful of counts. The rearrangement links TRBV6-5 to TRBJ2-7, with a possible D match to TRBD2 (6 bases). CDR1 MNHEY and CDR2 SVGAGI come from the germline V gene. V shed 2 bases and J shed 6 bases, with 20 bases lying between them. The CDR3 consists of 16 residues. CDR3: CASSYGGTVIPSEQYF. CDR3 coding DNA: TGTGCCAGCAGTTACGGGGGGACTGTCATTCCTTCCGAGCAGTACTTC.

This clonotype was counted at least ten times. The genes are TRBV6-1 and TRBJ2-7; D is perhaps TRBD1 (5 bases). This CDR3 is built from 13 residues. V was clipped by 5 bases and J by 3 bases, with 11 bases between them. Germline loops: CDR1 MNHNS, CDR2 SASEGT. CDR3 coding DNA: TGTGCCAGCAGTCTGGACACCTACTACGAGCAGTACTTC. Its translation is CASSLDTYYEQYF.

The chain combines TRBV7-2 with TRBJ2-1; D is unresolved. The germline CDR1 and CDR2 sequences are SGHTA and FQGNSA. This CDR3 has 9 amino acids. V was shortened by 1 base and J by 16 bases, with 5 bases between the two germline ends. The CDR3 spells CASSLGEFF. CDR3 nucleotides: TGTGCCAGCAGCTTAGGCGAATTCTTC.

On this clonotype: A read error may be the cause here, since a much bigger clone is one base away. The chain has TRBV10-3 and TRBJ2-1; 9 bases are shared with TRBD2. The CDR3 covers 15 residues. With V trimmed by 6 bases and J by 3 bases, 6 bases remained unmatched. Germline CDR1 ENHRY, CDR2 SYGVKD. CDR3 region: CAISTGTSCYNEQFF. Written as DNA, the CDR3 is TGTGCCATCAGCACCGGGACTAGCTGCTACAATGAGCAGTTCTTC.

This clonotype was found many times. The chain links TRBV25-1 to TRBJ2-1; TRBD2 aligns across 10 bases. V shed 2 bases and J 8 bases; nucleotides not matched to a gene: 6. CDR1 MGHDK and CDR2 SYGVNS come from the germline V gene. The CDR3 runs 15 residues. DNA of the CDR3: TGTGCCAGCAGTGAAGCTAGCGGGAGTCTGGATGAGCAGTTCTTC. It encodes CASSEASGSLDEQFF.

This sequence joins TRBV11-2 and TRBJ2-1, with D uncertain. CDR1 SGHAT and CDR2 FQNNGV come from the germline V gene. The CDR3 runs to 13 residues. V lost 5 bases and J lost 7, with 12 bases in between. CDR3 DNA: TGTGCCAGCAGCCGGCCCCTTTGGAATGAGCAGTTCTTC. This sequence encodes CASSRPLWNEQFF.

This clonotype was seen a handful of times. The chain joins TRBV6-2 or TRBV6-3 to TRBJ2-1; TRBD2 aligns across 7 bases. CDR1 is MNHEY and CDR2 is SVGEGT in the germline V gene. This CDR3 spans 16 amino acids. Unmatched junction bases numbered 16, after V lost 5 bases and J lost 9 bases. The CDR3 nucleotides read TGTGCCAGCAGTGTGGGGTGGGGGGGTCGAGAGGGTGAGCAGTTCTTC. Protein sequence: CASSVGWGGREGEQFF.

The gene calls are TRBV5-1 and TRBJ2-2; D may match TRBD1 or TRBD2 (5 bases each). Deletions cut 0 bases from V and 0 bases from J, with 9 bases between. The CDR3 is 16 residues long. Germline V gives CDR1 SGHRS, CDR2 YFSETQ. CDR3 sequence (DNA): TGCGCCAGCAGCTTGGCCTGGGGGACGAACACCGGGGAGCTGTTTTTT. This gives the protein CASSLAWGTNTGELFF.

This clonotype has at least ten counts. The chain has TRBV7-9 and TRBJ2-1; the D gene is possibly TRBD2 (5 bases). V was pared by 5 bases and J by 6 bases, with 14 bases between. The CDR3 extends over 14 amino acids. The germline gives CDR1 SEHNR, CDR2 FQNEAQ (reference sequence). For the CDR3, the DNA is TGTGCCAGCAGCGCCCCTCCGGGGAGCAATGAGCAGTTCTTC. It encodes CASSAPPGSNEQFF.

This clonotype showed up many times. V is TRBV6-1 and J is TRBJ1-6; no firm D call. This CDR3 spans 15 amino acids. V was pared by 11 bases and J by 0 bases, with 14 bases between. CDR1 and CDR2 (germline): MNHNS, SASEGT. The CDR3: CAARGDRSYNSPLHF. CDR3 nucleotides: TGTGCCGCCCGCGGGGATCGCTCCTATAATTCACCCCTCCACTTT.

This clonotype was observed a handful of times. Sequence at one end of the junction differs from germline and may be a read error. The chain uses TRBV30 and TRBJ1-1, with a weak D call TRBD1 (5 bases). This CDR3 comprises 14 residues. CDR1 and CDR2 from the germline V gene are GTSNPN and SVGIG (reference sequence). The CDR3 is CAWSVAGWRTEASF. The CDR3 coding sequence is TGTGCCTGGAGTGTCGCAGGGTGGAGAACTGAAGCTTCCTTT.